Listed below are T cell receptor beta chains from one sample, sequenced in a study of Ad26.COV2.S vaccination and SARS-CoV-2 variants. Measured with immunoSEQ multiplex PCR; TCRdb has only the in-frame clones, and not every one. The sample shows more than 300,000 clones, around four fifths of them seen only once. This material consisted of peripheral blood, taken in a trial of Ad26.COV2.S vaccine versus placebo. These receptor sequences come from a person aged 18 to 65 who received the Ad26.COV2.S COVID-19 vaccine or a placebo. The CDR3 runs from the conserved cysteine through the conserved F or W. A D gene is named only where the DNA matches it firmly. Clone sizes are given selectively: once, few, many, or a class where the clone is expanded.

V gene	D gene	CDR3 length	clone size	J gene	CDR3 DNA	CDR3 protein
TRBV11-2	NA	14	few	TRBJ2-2	TGTGCCAGCAGCTTAGCAATGGTCACCGGGGAGCTGTTTTTT	CASSLAMVTGELFF
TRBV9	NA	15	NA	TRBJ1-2	TGTGCCAGCAGCGTAGGGATAGGTGTTAACTATGGCTACACCTTC	CASSVGIGVNYGYTF
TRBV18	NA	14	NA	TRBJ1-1	TGTGCCAGCTCACCCGTAAAACAGGATTTTGAAGCTTTCTTT	CASSPVKQDFEAFF
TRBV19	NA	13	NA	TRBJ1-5	TGTGCCAGTAGTAGCTCTTACAATCAGCCCCAGCATTTT	CASSSSYNQPQHF
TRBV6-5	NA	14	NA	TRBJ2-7	TGTGCCAGCAGCAAGCAGGGGGGCTTGTACGAGCAGTACTTC	CASSKQGGLYEQYF
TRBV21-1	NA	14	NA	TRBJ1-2	TGTGCCAGTCGGACACAGGGGGTTTTCTATGGCTACACCTTC	CASRTQGVFYGYTF
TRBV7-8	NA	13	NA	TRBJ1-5	TGTGCCAGCAGCTTAGGGGCAGGTCAGCCCCAGCATTTT	CASSLGAGQPQHF
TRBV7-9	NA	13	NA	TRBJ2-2	TGTGCCAGCAGTTGGGGACCTGCCGGGGAGCTGTTTTTT	CASSWGPAGELFF
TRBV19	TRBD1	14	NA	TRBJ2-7	TGTGCCAGTAGTATTTCGCAGGGGGCATACGAGCAGTACTTC	CASSISQGAYEQYF
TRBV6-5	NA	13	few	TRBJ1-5	TGTGCCAGCAGTTTGAGCAGCAATCAGCCCCAGCATTTT	CASSLSSNQPQHF
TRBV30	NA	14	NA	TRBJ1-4	TGTGCCTGGAGTGTGACCTGGGGAGGGGAAAAACTGTTTTTT	CAWSVTWGGEKLFF
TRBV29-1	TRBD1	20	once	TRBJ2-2	TGCAGCGTTGAAGACCCGGGGGACAGGGGTGTTTCACGGTCTACCGGGGAGCTGTTTTTT	CSVEDPGDRGVSRSTGELFF
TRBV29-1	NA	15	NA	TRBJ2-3	TGCAGCGCCCCGGCCCTAGGGGCGAGCACAGATACGCAGTATTTT	CSAPALGASTDTQYF
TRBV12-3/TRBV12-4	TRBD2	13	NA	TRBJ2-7	TGTGCCACCTCGGGGGAGGGTCCGAACGAGCAGTACTTC	CATSGEGPNEQYF
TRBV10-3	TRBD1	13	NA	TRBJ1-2	TGTGCCATCAGTGGACAGGGGGAGTATGGCTACACCTTC	CAISGQGEYGYTF
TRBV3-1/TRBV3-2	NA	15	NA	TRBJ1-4	TGTGCCAGCAGCCAAGTGAGGGGAACTAATGAAAAACTGTTTTTT	CASSQVRGTNEKLFF
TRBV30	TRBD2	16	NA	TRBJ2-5	TGTGCCTGGAGTGTACTTGGTAGCGGGGATCAAGAGACCCAGTACTTC	CAWSVLGSGDQETQYF
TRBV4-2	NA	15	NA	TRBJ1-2	TGTGCCAGCAGCCAAGATATCCGGTCAATCTATGGCTACACCTTC	CASSQDIRSIYGYTF
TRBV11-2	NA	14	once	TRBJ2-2	TGTGCCAGCGCGTGGCAGGGTAACACCGGGGAGCTGTTTTTT	CASAWQGNTGELFF
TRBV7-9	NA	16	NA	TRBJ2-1	TGTGCCAGCAGTAACCGGGGTAGGGGCCGCAGGGATGAGCAGTTCTTC	CASSNRGRGRRDEQFF
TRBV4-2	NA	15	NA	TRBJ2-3	TGTGCCAGCAGCCAAGAATACGGCTCCCCAGATACGCAGTATTTT	CASSQEYGSPDTQYF
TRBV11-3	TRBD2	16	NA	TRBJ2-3	TGTGCCAGCAGCGGATCCGGGGGGGCGAGGACAGATACGCAGTATTTT	CASSGSGGARTDTQYF
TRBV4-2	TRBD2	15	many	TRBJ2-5	TGTGCCAGCAGCCAAGAGCGGGGGGGCCAAGAGACCCAGTACTTC	CASSQERGGQETQYF
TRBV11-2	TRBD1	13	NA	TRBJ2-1	TGTGCCAGCAGCTTCGACAGGGACAATGAGCAGTTCTTC	CASSFDRDNEQFF
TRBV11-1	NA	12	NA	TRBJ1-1	TGTGCCAGCAGCCACGACAGGACTGAAGCTTTCTTT	CASSHDRTEAFF
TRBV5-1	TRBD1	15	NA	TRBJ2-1	TGCGCCAGCAGCTCGGGACAGGGGGTTTACAATGAGCAGTTCTTC	CASSSGQGVYNEQFF
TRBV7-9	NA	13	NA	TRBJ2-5	TGTGCCAGCAGCGGGGGCGGGTTCGAGACCCAGTACTTC	CASSGGGFETQYF
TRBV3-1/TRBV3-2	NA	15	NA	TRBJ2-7	TGTGCCAGCAGCAGAGACGACAGTCCAGCCTACGAGCAGTACTTC	CASSRDDSPAYEQYF
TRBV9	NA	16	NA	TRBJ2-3	TGTGCCAGCAGCGTAGCTGGGCAGGGGTTAACAGATACGCAGTATTTT	CASSVAGQGLTDTQYF
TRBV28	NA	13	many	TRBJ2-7	TGTGCCAGCAGTTCGCCAGGGGCCTACGAGCAGTACTTC	CASSSPGAYEQYF
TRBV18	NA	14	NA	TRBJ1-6	TGTGCCAGCTCACCGGCAAGAAATAATTCACCCCTCCACTTT	CASSPARNNSPLHF
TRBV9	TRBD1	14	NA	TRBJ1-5	TGTGCCAGCAGCGCGGGGACAGGGGGACAGCCCCAGCATTTT	CASSAGTGGQPQHF
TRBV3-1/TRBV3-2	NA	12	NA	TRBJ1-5	TGTGCCAGCAGCCAGGGTTATCAGCCCCAGCATTTT	CASSQGYQPQHF
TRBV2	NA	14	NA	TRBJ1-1	TGTGCCAGCAGTGTTAGGGAACCGAACACTGAAGCTTTCTTT	CASSVREPNTEAFF
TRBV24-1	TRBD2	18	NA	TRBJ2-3	TGTGCCACCAGTGATTGGACTAGCGGGGGGGCTAGCACAGATACGCAGTATTTT	CATSDWTSGGASTDTQYF
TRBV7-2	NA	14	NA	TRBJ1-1	TGTGCCAGCAGCAAACAGGGTAGGGACACTGAAGCTTTCTTT	CASSKQGRDTEAFF
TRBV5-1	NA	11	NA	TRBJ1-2	TGCGCCAGTTCCTCCTCGGCGGGCTACACCTTC	CASSSSAGYTF
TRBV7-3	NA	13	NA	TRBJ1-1	TGTGCCAGCAGGCTAGACAGGAACACTGAAGCTTTCTTT	CASRLDRNTEAFF
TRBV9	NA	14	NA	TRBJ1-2	TGTGCCAGCAGCGTAGCAACAGCTAACTATGGCTACACCTTC	CASSVATANYGYTF
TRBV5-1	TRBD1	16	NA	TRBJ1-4	TGCGCCAGCAGACGGGCGGACAGGGAGTTTAATGAAAAACTGTTTTTT	CASRRADREFNEKLFF
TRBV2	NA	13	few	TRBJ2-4	TGTGCCAGCAACGGTATGACGCGGAACATTCAGTACTTC	CASNGMTRNIQYF
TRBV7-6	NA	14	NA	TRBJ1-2	TGTGCCAGCAGCTTAAGGCAGGGGAACTATGGCTACACCTTC	CASSLRQGNYGYTF
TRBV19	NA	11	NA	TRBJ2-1	TGTGCCACTAAGCGGCTCAATGAGCAGTTCTTC	CATKRLNEQFF
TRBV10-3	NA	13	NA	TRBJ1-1	TGTGCCACCCACGGGACTTTTAACACTGAAGCTTTCTTT	CATHGTFNTEAFF
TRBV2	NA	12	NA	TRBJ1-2	TGTGCCAGCGGTAGTTTTTGGTATGGCTACACCTTC	CASGSFWYGYTF
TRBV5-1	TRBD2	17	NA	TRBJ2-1	TGCGCCAGCAGCTTGGCCCCACTAGCGGGGGGAACCAATGAGCAGTTCTTC	CASSLAPLAGGTNEQFF
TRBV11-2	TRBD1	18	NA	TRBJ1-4	TGTGCCAGCAGCCAATACTTTCGGCAGGGGGGAGTAGGCGAAAAACTGTTTTTT	CASSQYFRQGGVGEKLFF
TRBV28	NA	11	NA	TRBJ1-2	TGTGCCAGCAGTGGAAACTATGGCTACACCTTC	CASSGNYGYTF
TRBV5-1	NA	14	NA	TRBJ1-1	TGCGCCAGCACCTTAGACAGCCAGAACACTGAAGCTTTCTTT	CASTLDSQNTEAFF
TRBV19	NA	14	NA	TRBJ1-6	TGTGCCAGTAGTATGACCTTAACCACTTCACCCCTCCACTTT	CASSMTLTTSPLHF
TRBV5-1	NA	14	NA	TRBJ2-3	TGCGCCAGCAGCTTGGTCGGCAAGGCAGATACGCAGTATTTT	CASSLVGKADTQYF
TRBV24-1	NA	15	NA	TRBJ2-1	TGTGCCACCAGTGATTTCGGCAAACAGGGCAATGAGCAGTTCTTC	CATSDFGKQGNEQFF
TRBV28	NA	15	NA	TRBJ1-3	TGTGCCAGCAGTCCTAGCACTGGATCTGGAAACACCATATATTTT	CASSPSTGSGNTIYF
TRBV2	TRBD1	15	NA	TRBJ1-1	TGTGCCAGCAGAGGGGACAGGGGGCGCGTCACTGAAGCTTTCTTT	CASRGDRGRVTEAFF
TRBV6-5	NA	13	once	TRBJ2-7	TGTGCCGTAACTCGGGACGGAGTATACGAGCAGTACTTC	CAVTRDGVYEQYF
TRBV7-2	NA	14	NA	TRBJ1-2	TGTGCCAGCAGCTTAGACGGGGGTAACTATGGCTACACCTTC	CASSLDGGNYGYTF
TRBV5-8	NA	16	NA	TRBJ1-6	TGTGCCAGCAGCCTTTCGGTGTCAGGGGCTAATTCACCCCTCCACTTT	CASSLSVSGANSPLHF
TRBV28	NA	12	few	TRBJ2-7	TGTGCCAGCAGTCCCTCTGGGGCCGAGCAGTACTTC	CASSPSGAEQYF